The subject of this entry is one TCR beta chain. Amplified TCR beta CDR3 regions came from RNA transcripts. The TCR CDR3 was amplified in a first-round RT-PCR using the HTBI primer set. Each CDR3 protein is one row after TCRdb ran MiXCR on the multiplex PCR reads. The sample carries approximately 500,000 distinct CDR3 sequences, around 45% recorded once. This sample is part of a study of T cells in Graves' hyperthyroidism and ophthalmopathy. CDR3 length equals 15 residues. Trimming removed 4 bases from V and 4 bases from J, with 15 bases in between. Germline V gene sequence: CDR1 KGHDR, CDR2 SFDVKD. The material sequenced was peripheral blood or thyroid tissue (not recorded which). The genes are TRBV24-1 and TRBJ2-5; no firm D call. The sequence came from a woman between 18 and 29 years old with Graves' hyperthyroidism. The CDR3 DNA reads as TGTGCCACCAGTGACCATGGTAGTTTAGGAGAGACCCAGTACTTC. This codes for CATSDHGSLGETQYF.